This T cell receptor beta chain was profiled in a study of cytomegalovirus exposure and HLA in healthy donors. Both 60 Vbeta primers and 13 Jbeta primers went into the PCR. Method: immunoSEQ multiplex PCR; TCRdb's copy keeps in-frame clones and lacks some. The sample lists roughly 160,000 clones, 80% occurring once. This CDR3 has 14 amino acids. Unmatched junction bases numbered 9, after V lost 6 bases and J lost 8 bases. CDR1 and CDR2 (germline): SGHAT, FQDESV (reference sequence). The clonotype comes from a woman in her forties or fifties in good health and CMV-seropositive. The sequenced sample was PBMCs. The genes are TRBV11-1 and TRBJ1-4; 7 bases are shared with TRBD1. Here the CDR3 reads CASSSGTAREKLFF. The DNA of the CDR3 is TGTGCCAGCAGTTCCGGGACAGCAAGAGAAAAACTGTTTTTT.